This entry concerns a single TCR beta chain. The target antigen is unknown. 60 Vbeta and 13 Jbeta primers were used in PCR. In the original workflow: An analysis that came later counted roughly 87 million unique TCR beta chains, approximately 10 million shared. Repertoires were generated with immunoSEQ multiplex PCR, while TCRdb's copy carries only in-frame clones and drops some. That table gives V, J and clone size, and the DNA gave D and trimming. This sample has nearly 200,000 clones, with over 60% found just once. CDR1 and CDR2 (germline): GTSNPN, SVGIG (reference sequence). The CDR3 spans 14 residues. The V and J ends lost 4 bases and 7 bases respectively, with 17 bases between them. The sample belongs to a study of cytomegalovirus exposure and HLA in healthy donors. Study outcomes and limitations: Across donors, presence/absence analyses took sequencing depth to be roughly uniform. More clonal expansion characterized HLA-associated TCR beta chains than equally common others in a later analysis. Some highly shared sequence variants likely arose as a pipeline artifact.

The TCR was taken from a young woman in good health and CMV-seropositive. This chain uses TRBV30 with TRBJ1-5; D possibly corresponds to TRBD1 (5 bases). The sequenced sample consisted of PBMCs. CDR3 in amino acids: CAWNRKGLRQPQHF. As DNA, the CDR3 is TGTGCCTGGAATAGGAAGGGGCTTCGACAGCCCCAGCATTTT.